The 10 T cell receptor beta chains presented below share a single source sample, sequenced in a study of T-cell reconstitution after alpha-beta-depleted transplantation in children. Library preparation (for TCRbeta) was performed with unique molecular identifiers. TCRdb independently ran MiXCR on the PCR reads; one entry per CDR3 protein. The table lists 750,000 to 950,000 distinct CDR3 sequences, 15% to 20% of them singletons. Sequences were derived from PBMCs, mostly from graft donor cells, sampled 360 days after TCRalphabeta/CD19-depleted stem cell transplant. The origin of the receptors is a male patient aged 5 to 17 who had a stem cell transplant for acute lymphoblastic leukemia, so the T cells may come from the graft donor.

V is TRBV7-2 and J is TRBJ2-3; unclear D gene. The germline V gene has CDR1 SGHTA and CDR2 FQGNSA. The CDR3 covers 16 residues. Trimming took off 1 base at V and 2 bases at J, with 13 bases between the two ends. CDR3 coding DNA: TGTGCCAGCAGCTTAGTATGGGGAACCCTCACAGATACGCAGTATTTT. The encoded protein is CASSLVWGTLTDTQYF.

This clonotype was seen ten or more times. The chain combines TRBV29-1 with TRBJ2-7, with 7 bases that match TRBD1. CDR1 SQVTM and CDR2 ANQGSEA come from the germline V gene. This CDR3 spans 12 amino acids. J gave up 2 bases and V 6 bases, and 4 bases lay outside the gene matches. In DNA, the CDR3 is TGCAGCGTCGCGACAGGGACCTACGAGCAGTACTTC. Translated: CSVATGTYEQYF.

This clonotype was found a few times. The chain carries TRBV6-1 and TRBJ2-1, with 7 positions matching TRBD1. V lost 6 bases to trimming and J lost 0 bases; unmatched junction nucleotides: 11. The CDR3 is 17 amino acids. CDR1 MNHNS and CDR2 SASEGT come from the germline V gene. DNA for the CDR3: TGTGCCAGCAGCCTGGAATACAGGGGAAGCTCCTACAATGAGCAGTTCTTC. Protein sequence: CASSLEYRGSSYNEQFF.

The rearrangement joins TRBV7-8 to TRBJ2-1, with 9 bases lining up with TRBD1. V lost 3 bases, J lost 3 bases, and 3 bases stayed unmatched. This CDR3 has 15 amino acids. In germline, CDR1 is SGHVS, CDR2 FQNEAQ. CDR3 nucleotide sequence: TGTGCCAGCAGCTTTGACAGGGGGGGCTACAATGAGCAGTTCTTC. This encodes CASSFDRGGYNEQFF.

This clonotype came up a few times. The chain joins TRBV12-3 or TRBV12-4 to TRBJ2-7; perhaps TRBD2 as D (6 bases). The CDR3 loop spans 13 amino acids. The ends were cut back, 8 bases at V and 3 bases at J, with 14 bases in the middle. The CDR3 DNA sequence: TGTGCCAGCGGAAGGGACTCAGGCTACGAGCAGTACTTC. It is translated as CASGRDSGYEQYF.

In this sample, this clonotype turned up a few times. J is TRBJ2-3 and V is TRBV5-1, with unresolved D. Looked up from germline, CDR1 is SGHRS and CDR2 is YFSETQ. The CDR3 sequence is 14 residues long. The V and J ends lost 4 bases and 4 bases respectively, with 13 bases between them. CDR3 in amino acids: CASSANLVADTQYF. The CDR3 DNA is TGCGCCAGCAGCGCCAATTTGGTTGCAGATACGCAGTATTTT.

In its sample, this clonotype was seen once. The V gene is TRBV4-1, the J gene TRBJ2-3; 9 nucleotides align to TRBD2. V shed 0 bases, J shed 3 bases, and the junction held 4 bases outside the gene matches. Germline CDR1 MGHRA, CDR2 YSYEKL. The CDR3 has 16 amino acids. CDR3 residues: CASSQEGGLATDTQYF. The DNA of the CDR3 is TGCGCCAGCAGCCAAGAAGGGGGACTAGCAACAGATACGCAGTATTTT.

The chain has TRBV12-3 or TRBV12-4 and TRBJ2-7; maybe TRBD1 (6 bases). The CDR3 extends over 15 amino acids. Trimming stripped 3 bases from V and 3 bases from J, with 15 bases between. For the CDR3, the DNA is TGTGCCAGCAGTTTCAGGGGAGAGTGGAACTACGAGCAGTACTTC. This codes for CASSFRGEWNYEQYF.

V usage is TRBV20-1 and J usage is TRBJ2-7; perhaps TRBD2 as D (6 bases). V lost 0 bases to trimming and J lost 1 base, with 13 bases between them. Per germline, CDR1 DFQATT and CDR2 SNEGSKA (reference sequence). This CDR3 is built from 15 residues. The CDR3 protein is CSARDPTSRSYEQYF. Written as DNA, the CDR3 is TGCAGTGCTAGAGATCCCACTAGCCGTTCCTACGAGCAGTACTTC.

This clonotype was counted at least ten times. The chain is built from TRBV15 and TRBJ2-1; D gene unclear. Trimming left V 0 bases short and J 8 bases short, with 5 bases between. Germline CDR1 and CDR2: LNHNV and YYDKDF (reference sequence). This CDR3 is 12 amino acids long. As DNA, the CDR3 is TGTGCCACCAGCAGAGACCTTCATGAGCAGTTCTTC. This codes for CATSRDLHEQFF. Looking up the rest from reference TRBV15 and TRBJ2-1 gives the full variable domain: DAMVIQNPRYQVTQFGKPVTLSCSQTLNHNVMYWYQQKSSQAPKLLFHYYDKDFNNEADTPDNFQSRRPNTSFCFLDIRSPGLGDTAMYLCATSRDLHEQFFGPGTRLTVL.